This is a list of T cell receptor beta chains from one sample in a study of CXCR3-negative and CXCR3-positive naive CD8 T cells. TCRdb re-called the 5' RACE reads, yielding one record per CDR3 amino acid sequence without DNA. The sample data list about 120,000 distinct CDR3 sequences. Sequencing was performed on naive CXCR3+ CD8+ T cells from blood. The receptor source for this set is a human donor in good health. Some clones in this sample may be carry-over from other donors' samples. Both conserved end residues are part of each CDR3.

v_gene: TRBV13; j_gene: TRBJ2-7; CDR3aa: CASSLAIYGTSGNYEQYF
v_gene: TRBV4-3; j_gene: TRBJ2-7; CDR3aa: CASSQDNKRAYEQYF
v_gene: TRBV21-1; j_gene: TRBJ2-7; CDR3aa: CASSPARLAGVTREQYF
v_gene: TRBV5-6; j_gene: TRBJ2-7; CDR3aa: CASSLEGRTYEQYF
v_gene: TRBV28; j_gene: TRBJ1-4; CDR3aa: CASTDRQGTNEKLFF
v_gene: TRBV29-1; j_gene: TRBJ2-1; CDR3aa: CSVDEGAGVRYNEQFF
v_gene: TRBV6-6; j_gene: TRBJ2-7; CDR3aa: CASSPTSGFSYEQYF
v_gene: TRBV30; j_gene: TRBJ2-7; CDR3aa: CAWAFLRGAEQYF
v_gene: TRBV5-1; j_gene: TRBJ2-1; CDR3aa: CASSLRVLGTGDEQFF
v_gene: TRBV5-1; j_gene: TRBJ1-1; CDR3aa: CASSLAWGFSTEAFF
v_gene: TRBV28; j_gene: TRBJ1-5; CDR3aa: CASSLAPIGSRIYPQHF
v_gene: TRBV5-1; j_gene: TRBJ2-3; CDR3aa: CASSLDSSAITFTDTQYF
v_gene: TRBV7-2; j_gene: TRBJ2-5; CDR3aa: CASSLGLAGISETQYF
v_gene: TRBV5-4; j_gene: TRBJ2-5; CDR3aa: CASSLLIGLVSETQYF
v_gene: TRBV7-9; j_gene: TRBJ2-5; CDR3aa: CASSLGPGLGTQYF
v_gene: TRBV25-1; j_gene: TRBJ2-1; CDR3aa: CASSEPGSYNEQFF
v_gene: TRBV29-1; j_gene: TRBJ2-7; CDR3aa: CSVEDPWKYEQYF
v_gene: TRBV7-3; j_gene: TRBJ2-1; CDR3aa: CASSLHGSLFSEQFF
v_gene: TRBV12-5; j_gene: TRBJ2-5; CDR3aa: CASGLTGRPETQYF
v_gene: TRBV20-1; j_gene: TRBJ2-1; CDR3aa: CSARPPIAGGISSSYNEQFF
v_gene: TRBV28; j_gene: TRBJ2-3; CDR3aa: CASSITTGTDTQYF
v_gene: TRBV6-1; j_gene: TRBJ1-5; CDR3aa: CASSEWVMVYSNQPQHF
v_gene: TRBV9; j_gene: TRBJ2-1; CDR3aa: CASSVGPGAPLNEQFF
v_gene: TRBV28; j_gene: TRBJ2-3; CDR3aa: CASSTPLLAKWSTDTQYF
v_gene: TRBV12-3/TRBV12-4; j_gene: TRBJ2-5; CDR3aa: CASSSTVTGIETQYF
v_gene: TRBV9; j_gene: TRBJ2-3; CDR3aa: CASSGALPGQGIDTQYF
v_gene: TRBV20-1; j_gene: TRBJ2-4; CDR3aa: CSAAETRDRGHIQYF
v_gene: TRBV5-1; j_gene: TRBJ2-1; CDR3aa: CASSLVLGGPNYNEQFF
v_gene: TRBV12-3/TRBV12-4; j_gene: TRBJ2-2; CDR3aa: CASSLVVAGGTNTGELFF
v_gene: TRBV5-8; j_gene: TRBJ2-7; CDR3aa: CASSLAQASSYEQYF
v_gene: TRBV28; j_gene: TRBJ1-6; CDR3aa: CASSHPRDGSSYNSPLHF
v_gene: TRBV27; j_gene: TRBJ1-5; CDR3aa: CASSFINQPQHF
v_gene: TRBV15; j_gene: TRBJ2-7; CDR3aa: CATSWGQGPYEQYF
v_gene: TRBV2; j_gene: TRBJ1-6; CDR3aa: CATLDGTGVSPLHF
v_gene: TRBV12-3/TRBV12-4; j_gene: TRBJ2-1; CDR3aa: CASLAGGYNEQFF
v_gene: TRBV6-2/TRBV6-3; j_gene: TRBJ2-5; CDR3aa: CASSYVGETQYF
v_gene: TRBV5-1; j_gene: TRBJ2-1; CDR3aa: CASSWPGTYNEQFF
v_gene: TRBV13; j_gene: TRBJ2-7; CDR3aa: CASSPTQDSYEQYF
v_gene: TRBV27; j_gene: TRBJ2-3; CDR3aa: CASSSADTQYF
v_gene: TRBV15; j_gene: TRBJ1-3; CDR3aa: CATSRDYEAGNTIYF